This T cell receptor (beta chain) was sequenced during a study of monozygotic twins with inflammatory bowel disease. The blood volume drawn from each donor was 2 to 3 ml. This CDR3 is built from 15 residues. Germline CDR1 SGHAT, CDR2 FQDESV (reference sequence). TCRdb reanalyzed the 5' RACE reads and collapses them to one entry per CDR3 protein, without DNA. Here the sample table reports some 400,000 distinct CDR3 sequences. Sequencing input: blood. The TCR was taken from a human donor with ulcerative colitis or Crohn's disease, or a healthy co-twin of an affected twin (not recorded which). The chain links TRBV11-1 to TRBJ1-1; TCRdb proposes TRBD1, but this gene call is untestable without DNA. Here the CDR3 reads CASSSRLTGNTEAFF.